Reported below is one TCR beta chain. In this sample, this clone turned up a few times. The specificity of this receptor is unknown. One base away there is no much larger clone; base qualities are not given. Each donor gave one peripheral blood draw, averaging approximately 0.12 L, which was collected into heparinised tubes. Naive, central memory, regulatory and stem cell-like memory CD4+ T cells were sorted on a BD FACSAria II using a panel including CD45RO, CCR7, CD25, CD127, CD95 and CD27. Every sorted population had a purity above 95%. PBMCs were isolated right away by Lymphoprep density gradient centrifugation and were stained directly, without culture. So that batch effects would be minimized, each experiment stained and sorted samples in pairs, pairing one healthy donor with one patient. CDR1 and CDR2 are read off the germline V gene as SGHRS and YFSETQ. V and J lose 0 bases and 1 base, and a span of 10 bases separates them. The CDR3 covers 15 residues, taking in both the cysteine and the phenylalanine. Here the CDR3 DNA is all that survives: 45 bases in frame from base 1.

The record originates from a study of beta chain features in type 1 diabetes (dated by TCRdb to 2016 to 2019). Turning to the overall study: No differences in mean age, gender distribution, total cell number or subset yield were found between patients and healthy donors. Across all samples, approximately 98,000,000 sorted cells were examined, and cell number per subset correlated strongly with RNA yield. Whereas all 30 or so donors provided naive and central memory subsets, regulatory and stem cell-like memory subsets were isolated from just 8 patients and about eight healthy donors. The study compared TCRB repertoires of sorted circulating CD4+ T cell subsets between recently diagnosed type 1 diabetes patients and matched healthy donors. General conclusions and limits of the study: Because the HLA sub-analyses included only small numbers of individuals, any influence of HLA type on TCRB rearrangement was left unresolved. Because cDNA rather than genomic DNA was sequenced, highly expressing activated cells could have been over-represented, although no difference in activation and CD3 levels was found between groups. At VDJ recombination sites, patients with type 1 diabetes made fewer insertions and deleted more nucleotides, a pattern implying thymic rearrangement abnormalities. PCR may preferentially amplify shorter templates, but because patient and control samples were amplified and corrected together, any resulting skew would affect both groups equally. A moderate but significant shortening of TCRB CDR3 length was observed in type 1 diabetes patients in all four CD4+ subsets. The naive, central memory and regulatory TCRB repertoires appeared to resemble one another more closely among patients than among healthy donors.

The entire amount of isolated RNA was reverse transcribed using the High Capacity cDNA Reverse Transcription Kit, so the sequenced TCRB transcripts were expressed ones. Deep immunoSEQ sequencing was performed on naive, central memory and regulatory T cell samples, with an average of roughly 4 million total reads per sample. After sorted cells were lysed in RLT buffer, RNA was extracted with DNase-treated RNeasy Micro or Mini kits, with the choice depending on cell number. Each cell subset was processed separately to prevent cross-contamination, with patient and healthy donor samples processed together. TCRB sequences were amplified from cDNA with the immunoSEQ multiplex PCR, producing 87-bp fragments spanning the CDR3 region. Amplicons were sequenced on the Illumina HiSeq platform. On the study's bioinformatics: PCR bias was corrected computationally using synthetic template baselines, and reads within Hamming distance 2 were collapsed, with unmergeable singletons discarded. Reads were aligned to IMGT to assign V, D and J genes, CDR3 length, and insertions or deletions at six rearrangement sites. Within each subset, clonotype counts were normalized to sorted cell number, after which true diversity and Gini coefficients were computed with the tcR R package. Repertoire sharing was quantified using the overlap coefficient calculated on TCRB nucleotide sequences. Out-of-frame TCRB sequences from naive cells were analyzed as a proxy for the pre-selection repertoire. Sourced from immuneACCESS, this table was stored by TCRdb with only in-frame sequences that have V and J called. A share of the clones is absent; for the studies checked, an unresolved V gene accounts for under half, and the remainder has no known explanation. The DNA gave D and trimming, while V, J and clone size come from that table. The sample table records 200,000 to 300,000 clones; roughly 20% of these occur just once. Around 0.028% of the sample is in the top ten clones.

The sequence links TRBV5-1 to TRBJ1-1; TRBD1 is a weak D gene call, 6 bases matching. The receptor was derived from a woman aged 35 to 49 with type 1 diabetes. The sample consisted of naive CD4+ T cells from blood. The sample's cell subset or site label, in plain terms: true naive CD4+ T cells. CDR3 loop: CASSLDRVGNTEAFF. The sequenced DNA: TGCGCCAGCAGCTTGGACAGGGTGGGGAACACTGAAGCTTTCTTT.